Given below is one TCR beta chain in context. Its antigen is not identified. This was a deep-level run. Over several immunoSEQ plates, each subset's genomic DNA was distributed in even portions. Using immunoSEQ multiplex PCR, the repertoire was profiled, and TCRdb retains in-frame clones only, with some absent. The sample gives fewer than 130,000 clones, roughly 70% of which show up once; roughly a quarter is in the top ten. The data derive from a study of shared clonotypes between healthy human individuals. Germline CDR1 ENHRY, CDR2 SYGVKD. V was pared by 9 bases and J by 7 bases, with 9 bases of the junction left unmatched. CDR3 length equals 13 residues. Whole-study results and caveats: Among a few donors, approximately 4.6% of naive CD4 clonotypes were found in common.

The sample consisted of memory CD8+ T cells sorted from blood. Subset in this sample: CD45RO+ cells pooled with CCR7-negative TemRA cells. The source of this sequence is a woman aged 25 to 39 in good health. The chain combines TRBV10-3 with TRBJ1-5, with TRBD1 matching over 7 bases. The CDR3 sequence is CAIRQGEEQPQHF. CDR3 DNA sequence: TGTGCCATTCGACAGGGAGAAGAACAGCCCCAGCATTTT.